This T cell receptor beta chain was captured by sequencing in a study of blood T cell repertoires in COVID-19. Germline assignment: CDR1 SEHNR and CDR2 FQNEAQ (reference sequence). After removal of 5 bases from V and 5 bases from J, the junction contained 10 bases not matched to a gene. CDR3 length equals 16 residues. Assay used: immunoSEQ multiplex PCR; TCRdb lists only in-frame clones, some missing. The sample has about 440,000 clones, around 90% seen once. Sequencing was performed on PBMCs or T cells enriched from blood (not recorded which). The chain is built from TRBV7-9 and TRBJ2-5; 11 positions agree with TRBD1. The receptor was derived from a woman under 30 with acute COVID-19. This chain's CDR3 is CASSPLDRGRWETQYF. CDR3 bases: TGTGCCAGCAGCCCTCTGGACAGGGGGCGCTGGGAGACCCAGTACTTC.